What follows are 9 T cell receptor beta chains derived from one specimen sequenced in a study of cytomegalovirus exposure and HLA in healthy donors (dated by TCRdb to about 2017). Library method: the immunoSEQ multiplex PCR assay. A mixture of 60 forward primers for TCR Vbeta segments and 13 reverse primers for TCR Jbeta segments was used in the multiplex PCR. TCRdb mirrors the immuneACCESS table, restricted to in-frame sequences. Some clones are absent from its copies; in checked studies, under half trace to an unresolved V gene, and the reason for the others is unknown. Here the sample has tens of thousands of clones; 65% to 90% occur a single time. The ten largest clones capture 8% to 11% of the sample. What was sequenced was PBMCs. The source of these receptors is a woman aged 18-30 years in good health and CMV-seropositive.

The chain couples TRBV27 to TRBJ2-7; the D gene is possibly TRBD2 (5 bases). CDR1 is MNHEY and CDR2 is SMNVEV in the germline V gene (reference sequence). Trimming left V 7 bases short and J 5 bases short, with 9 bases between. The CDR3 covers 11 residues. The CDR3 DNA follows: TGTGCCAGCATTTCGGGAAACGAGCAGTACTTC. Amino acid sequence: CASISGNEQYF.

The chain joins TRBV6-6 to TRBJ2-2; D is unclear. The CDR3 has 13 residues. V gave up 6 bases and J gave up 5 bases, with 10 bases separating them. Germline CDR1 MNHNY, CDR2 SVGAGI (reference sequence). The chain's CDR3 is CASSLLNTGELFF. For the CDR3, the DNA is TGTGCCAGCAGCCTCTTAAATACCGGGGAGCTGTTTTTT.

The gene calls are TRBV4-1 and TRBJ1-2, with D maybe TRBD1 (5 bases). This CDR3 is built from 14 residues. Germline values: CDR1 MGHRA, CDR2 YSYEKL. Trimming left V 0 bases short and J 8 bases short, with 13 bases between. CDR3 sequence reads: CASSQDPGERGYTF. The CDR3, as DNA: TGCGCCAGCAGCCAAGATCCGGGGGAGCGGGGCTACACCTTC.

This rearrangement joins TRBV7-9 to TRBJ2-3; 12 bases agree with TRBD2. From germline, CDR1 is SEHNR and CDR2 FQNEAQ (reference sequence). The CDR3 is 18 amino acids. J lost 1 base, V lost 5 bases, and 10 bases had no gene match. CDR3 amino acids: CASSRDDRLAGGTDTQYF. The CDR3 coding sequence is TGTGCCAGCAGCCGAGATGACCGACTAGCGGGAGGCACAGATACGCAGTATTTT.

The chain has TRBV5-1 and TRBJ2-5, with 9 bases fitting TRBD1. This CDR3 region has 16 residues. Germline V gene sequence: CDR1 SGHRS, CDR2 YFSETQ. Trimming at V came to 6 bases and at J to 0 bases, leaving 9 bases not matched to a gene. CDR3 in DNA: TGCGCCAGCACCGATGGAGGACAGGGGAACCAAGAGACCCAGTACTTC. Protein: CASTDGGQGNQETQYF.

The V gene is TRBV13, the J gene TRBJ2-3; 10 nucleotides align to TRBD1. J gave up 1 base and V 0 bases, and 7 bases lay outside the gene matches. This CDR3 spans 18 amino acids. Looked up from germline, CDR1 is PRHDT and CDR2 is FYEKMQ (reference sequence). CDR3 protein: CASSLGTGGVSGTDTQYF. The CDR3, as DNA: TGTGCCAGCAGCTTAGGGACAGGGGGCGTTTCTGGCACAGATACGCAGTATTTT.

The CDR3 DNA sequence: TGTGCCAGCAGCGGCAGGGGTCCCTATAATTCACCCCTCCACTTT. Translating it yields CASSGRGPYNSPLHF. The V and J genes are TRBV21-1 and TRBJ1-6; no DNA check was done on the table's D call, TRBD1. TRBV21-1 is noted as a pseudogene. The CDR3 contains 15 residues.

This chain joins TRBV9 and TRBJ1-1; tentatively, D is TRBD1 (6 bases). V was trimmed by 0 bases and J by 8 bases, leaving 14 bases between them. The CDR3 totals 14 residues. Germline CDR1 is SGDLS and CDR2 is YYNGEE. The CDR3 DNA reads TGTGCCAGCAGCGTAGACGGGGGGAGGGGGGAAGCTTTCTTT. Its protein product is CASSVDGGRGEAFF.

This clone was detected once. The gene calls are TRBV30 and TRBJ2-2; no definite D call. Germline CDR1 is GTSNPN and CDR2 is SVGIG (reference sequence). Trimming took off 2 bases at V and 1 base at J, with 8 bases between the two ends. The CDR3 length is 14 residues. The CDR3 region is CAWSYTVNTGELFF. In nucleotides, the CDR3 is TGTGCCTGGAGTTATACGGTGAACACCGGGGAGCTGTTTTTT.